This paragraph covers one TCR beta chain sequence. V shed 8 bases and J shed 0 bases, with 14 bases lying between them. Germline-derived CDR1 and CDR2 are MNHEY and SVGAGI. The CDR3 totals 14 residues. The sample belongs to a study of blood T cell repertoires in COVID-19. Here immunoSEQ multiplex PCR was the method, and the copy in TCRdb shows in-frame clones only, minus some. The sample lists about half a million clones, approximately 83% occurring once. The chain couples TRBV6-5 to TRBJ2-7, with a tentative D call TRBD2 (5 bases). The sequenced sample was peripheral blood. The clonotype comes from a human donor in a cohort sampled during active COVID-19. The CDR3 loop reads CASRARTFSYEQYF. CDR3 DNA: TGTGCCAGCCGGGCAAGGACTTTCTCCTACGAGCAGTACTTC.